This T cell receptor beta chain comes out of a study of T cell repertoires in cytomegalovirus infection. General study points: People with CMV and the relevant HLA were identified by cumulative public TCR beta family frequency.

Using its own MiXCR run on the reads, TCRdb lists one record per CDR3 protein. The sample holds roughly 300,000 distinct CDR3 sequences, over 7.5% seen once. The sample holds a few counts of this clonotype. Its matching antigen is unknown. CDR3 length: 15 amino acids. The germline V gene has CDR1 LGHNA and CDR2 YSLEER. V shed 3 bases and J 5 bases; nucleotides not matched to a gene: 7. The chain is built from TRBV4-3 and TRBJ2-5, with 9 bases matching TRBD1. The sample taken for sequencing was PBMCs. The sequence was collected from a human donor in good health (CMV status not recorded). Some clones in this sample may be carry-over from other donors' samples. The CDR3 here is CASSQDGTGWETQYF. In DNA form, the CDR3 reads TGCGCCAGCAGCCAGGACGGGACAGGGTGGGAGACCCAGTACTTC.